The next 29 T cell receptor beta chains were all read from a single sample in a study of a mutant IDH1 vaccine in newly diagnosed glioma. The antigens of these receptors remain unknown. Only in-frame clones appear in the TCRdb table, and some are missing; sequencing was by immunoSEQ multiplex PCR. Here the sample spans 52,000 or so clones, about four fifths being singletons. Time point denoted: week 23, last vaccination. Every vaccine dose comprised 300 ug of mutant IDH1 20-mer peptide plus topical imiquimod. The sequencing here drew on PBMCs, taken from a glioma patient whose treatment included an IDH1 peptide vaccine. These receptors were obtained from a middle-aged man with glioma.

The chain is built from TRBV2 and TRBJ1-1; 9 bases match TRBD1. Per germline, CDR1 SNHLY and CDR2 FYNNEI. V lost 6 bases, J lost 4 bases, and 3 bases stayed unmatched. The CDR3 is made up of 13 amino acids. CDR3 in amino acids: CASRRQGVTEAFF. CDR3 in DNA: TGTGCCAGCAGAAGACAGGGGGTCACTGAAGCTTTCTTT.

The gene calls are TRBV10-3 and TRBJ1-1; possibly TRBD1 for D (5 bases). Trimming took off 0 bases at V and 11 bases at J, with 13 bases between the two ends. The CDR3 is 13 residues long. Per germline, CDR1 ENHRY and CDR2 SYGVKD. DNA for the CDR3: TGTGCCATCAGTGAGTCAGGGGTCCCGCAGGCTTTCTTT. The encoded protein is CAISESGVPQAFF.

CDR3 residues: CASSTSRSSYEQYF. The CDR3 nucleotides read TGTGCCAGCAGTACTTCCAGGAGCTCCTACGAGCAGTACTTC. The chain joins TRBV27 to TRBJ2-7; no firm D call. In germline, CDR1 is MNHEY, CDR2 SMNVEV (reference sequence). Trimming left V 5 bases short and J 0 bases short, with 11 bases between. The CDR3 sequence is 14 residues long.

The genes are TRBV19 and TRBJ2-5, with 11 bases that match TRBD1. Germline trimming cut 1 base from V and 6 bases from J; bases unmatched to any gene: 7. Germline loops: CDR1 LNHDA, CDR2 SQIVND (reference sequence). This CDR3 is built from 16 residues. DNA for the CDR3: TGTGCCAGTAGTATAGGTGGGACAGGGGGGCAGAAGACCCAGTACTTC. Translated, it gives CASSIGGTGGQKTQYF.

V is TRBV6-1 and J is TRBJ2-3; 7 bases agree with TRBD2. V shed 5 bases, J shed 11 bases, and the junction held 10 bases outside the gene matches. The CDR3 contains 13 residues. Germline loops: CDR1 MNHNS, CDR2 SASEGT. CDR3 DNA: TGTGCCAGCAGTCCGACTAGCTTAGTGAGGCAGTATTTT. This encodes CASSPTSLVRQYF.

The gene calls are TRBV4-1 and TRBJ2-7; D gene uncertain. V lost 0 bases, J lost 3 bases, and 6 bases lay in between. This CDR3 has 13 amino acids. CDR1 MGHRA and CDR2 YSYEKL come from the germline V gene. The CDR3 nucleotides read TGCGCCAGCAGCCAAGATGAACGCTACGAGCAGTACTTC. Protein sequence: CASSQDERYEQYF.

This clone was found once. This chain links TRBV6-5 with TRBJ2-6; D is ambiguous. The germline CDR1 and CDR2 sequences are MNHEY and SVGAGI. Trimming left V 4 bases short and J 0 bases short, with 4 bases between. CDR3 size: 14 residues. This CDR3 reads CASSSVSGANVLTF. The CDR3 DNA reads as TGTGCCAGCAGTTCAGTCTCTGGGGCCAACGTCCTGACTTTC.

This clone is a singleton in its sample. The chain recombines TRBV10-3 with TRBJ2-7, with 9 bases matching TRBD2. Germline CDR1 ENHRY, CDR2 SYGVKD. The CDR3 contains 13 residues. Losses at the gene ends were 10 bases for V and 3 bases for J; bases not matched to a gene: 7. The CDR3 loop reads CATGLASDYEQYF. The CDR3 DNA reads TGTGCCACAGGACTAGCGTCGGACTACGAGCAGTACTTC.

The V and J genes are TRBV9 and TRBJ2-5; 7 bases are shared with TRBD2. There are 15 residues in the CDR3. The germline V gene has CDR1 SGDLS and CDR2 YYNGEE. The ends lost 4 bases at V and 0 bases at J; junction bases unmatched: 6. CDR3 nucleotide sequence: TGTGCCAGCAGCCTAACAGCGGGGTACCAAGAGACCCAGTACTTC. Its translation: CASSLTAGYQETQYF.

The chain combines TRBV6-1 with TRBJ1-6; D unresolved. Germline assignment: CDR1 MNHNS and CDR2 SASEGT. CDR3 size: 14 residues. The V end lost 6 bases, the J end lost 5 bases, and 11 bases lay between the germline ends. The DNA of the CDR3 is TGTGCCAGCAGCAAGGAAGTGAATAATTCACCCCTCCACTTT. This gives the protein CASSKEVNNSPLHF.

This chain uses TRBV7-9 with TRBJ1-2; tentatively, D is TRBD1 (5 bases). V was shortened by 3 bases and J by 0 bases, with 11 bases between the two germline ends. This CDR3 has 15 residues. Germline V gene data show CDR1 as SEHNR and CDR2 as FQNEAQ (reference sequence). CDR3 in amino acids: CASSFPGRTNYGYTF. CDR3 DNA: TGTGCCAGCAGCTTTCCGGGACGCACTAACTATGGCTACACCTTC. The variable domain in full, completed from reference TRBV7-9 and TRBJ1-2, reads DTGVSQNPRHKITKRGQNVTFRCDPISEHNRLYWYRQTLGQGPEFLTYFQNEAQLEKSRLLSDRFSAERPKGSFSTLEIQRTEQGDSAMYLCASSFPGRTNYGYTFGSGTRLTVV.

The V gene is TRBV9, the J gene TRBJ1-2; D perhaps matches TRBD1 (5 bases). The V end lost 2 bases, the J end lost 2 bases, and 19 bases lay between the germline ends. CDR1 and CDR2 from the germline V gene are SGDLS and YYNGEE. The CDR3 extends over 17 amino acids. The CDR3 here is CASSVEGEGKRNYGYTF. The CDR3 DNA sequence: TGTGCCAGCAGCGTTGAAGGGGAAGGGAAAAGGAACTATGGCTACACCTTC.

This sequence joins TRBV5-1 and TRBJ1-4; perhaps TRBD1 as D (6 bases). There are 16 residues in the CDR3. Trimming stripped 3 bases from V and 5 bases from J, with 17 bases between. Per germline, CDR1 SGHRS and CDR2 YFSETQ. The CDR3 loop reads CASSSAPGAQNEKLFF. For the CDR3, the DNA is TGCGCCAGCAGCTCGGCTCCAGGGGCCCAAAATGAAAAACTGTTTTTT.

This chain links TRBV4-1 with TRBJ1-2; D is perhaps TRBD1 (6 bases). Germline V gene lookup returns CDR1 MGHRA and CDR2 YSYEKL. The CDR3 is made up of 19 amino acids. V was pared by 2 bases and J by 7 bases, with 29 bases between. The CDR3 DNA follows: TGCGCCAGCAGCCAAAACCGCTTGACAACACAGGGCGCGGAGGGTGGCTACACCTTC. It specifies CASSQNRLTTQGAEGGYTF.

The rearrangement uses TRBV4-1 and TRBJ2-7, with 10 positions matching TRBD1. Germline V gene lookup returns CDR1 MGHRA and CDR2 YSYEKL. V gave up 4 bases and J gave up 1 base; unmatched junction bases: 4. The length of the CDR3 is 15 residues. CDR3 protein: CASSRDRGLSYEQYF. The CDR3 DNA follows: TGCGCCAGCAGCCGAGACAGGGGGCTTTCCTACGAGCAGTACTTC.

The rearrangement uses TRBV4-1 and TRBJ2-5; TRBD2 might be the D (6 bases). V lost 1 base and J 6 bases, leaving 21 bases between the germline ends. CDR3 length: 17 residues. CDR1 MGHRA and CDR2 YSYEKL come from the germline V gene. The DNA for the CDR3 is TGCGCCAGCAGCCAAGGGCCGCCCTCTTCGGGAGAGAAGACCCAGTACTTC. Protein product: CASSQGPPSSGEKTQYF.

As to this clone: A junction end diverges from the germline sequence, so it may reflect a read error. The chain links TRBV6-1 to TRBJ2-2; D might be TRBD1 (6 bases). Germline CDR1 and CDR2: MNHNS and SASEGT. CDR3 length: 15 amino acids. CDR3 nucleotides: TGTGCCAGCAGGGAAGGGGGTAGGGACACCGGGGAGCTGTTTTTT. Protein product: CASREGGRDTGELFF.

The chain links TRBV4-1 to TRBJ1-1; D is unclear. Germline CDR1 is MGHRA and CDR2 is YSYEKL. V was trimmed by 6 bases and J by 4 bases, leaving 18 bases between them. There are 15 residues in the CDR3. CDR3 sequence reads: CASRKTPEVGTEAFF. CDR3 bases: TGCGCCAGCAGAAAAACGCCGGAGGTCGGCACTGAAGCTTTCTTT.

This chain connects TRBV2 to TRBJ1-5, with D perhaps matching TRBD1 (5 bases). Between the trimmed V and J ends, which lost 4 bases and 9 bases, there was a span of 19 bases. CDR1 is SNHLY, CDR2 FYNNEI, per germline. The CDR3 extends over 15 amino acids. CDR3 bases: TGTGCCAGCAGTGTAGGAGGGACCTGGAGAGGGCCCCAGCATTTT. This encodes CASSVGGTWRGPQHF.

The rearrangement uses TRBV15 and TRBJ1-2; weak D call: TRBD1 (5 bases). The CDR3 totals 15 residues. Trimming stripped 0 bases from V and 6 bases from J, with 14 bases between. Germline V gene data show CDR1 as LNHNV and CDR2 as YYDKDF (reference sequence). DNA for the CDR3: TGTGCCACCAGCAGAGATGGGAGGGGATCTGATGGCTACACCTTC. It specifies CATSRDGRGSDGYTF.

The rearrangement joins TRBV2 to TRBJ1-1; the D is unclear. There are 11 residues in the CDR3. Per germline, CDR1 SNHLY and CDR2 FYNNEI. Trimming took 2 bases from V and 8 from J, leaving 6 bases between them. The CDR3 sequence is CASSEFGEAFF. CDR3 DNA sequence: TGTGCCAGCAGTGAATTTGGGGAAGCTTTCTTT.

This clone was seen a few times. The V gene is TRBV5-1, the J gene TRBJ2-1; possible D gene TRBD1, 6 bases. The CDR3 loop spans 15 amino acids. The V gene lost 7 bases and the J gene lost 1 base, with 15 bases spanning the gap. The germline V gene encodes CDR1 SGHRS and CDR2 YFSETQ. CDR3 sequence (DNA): TGCGCCAGCGCCGAAGGGGGAACATCCTACAATGAGCAGTTCTTC. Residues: CASAEGGTSYNEQFF.

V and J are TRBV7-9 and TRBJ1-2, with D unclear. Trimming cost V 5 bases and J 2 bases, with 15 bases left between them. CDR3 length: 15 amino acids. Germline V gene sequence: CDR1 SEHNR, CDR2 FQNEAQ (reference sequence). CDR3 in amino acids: CASSLATAGNYGYTF. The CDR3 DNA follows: TGTGCCAGCAGCCTCGCGACGGCGGGAAACTATGGCTACACCTTC.

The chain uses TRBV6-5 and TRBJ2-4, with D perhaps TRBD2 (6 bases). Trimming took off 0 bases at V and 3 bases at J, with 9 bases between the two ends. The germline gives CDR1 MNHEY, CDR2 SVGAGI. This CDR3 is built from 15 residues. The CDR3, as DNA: TGTGCCAGCAGTTACTCGCGGGGAGGCAAAAACATTCAGTACTTC. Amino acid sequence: CASSYSRGGKNIQYF.

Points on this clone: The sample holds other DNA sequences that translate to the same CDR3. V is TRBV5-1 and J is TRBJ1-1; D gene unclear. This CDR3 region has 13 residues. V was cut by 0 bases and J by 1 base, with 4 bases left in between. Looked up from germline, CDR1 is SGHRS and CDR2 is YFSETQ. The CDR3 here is CASSLAGNTEAFF. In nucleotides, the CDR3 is TGCGCCAGCAGCTTGGCGGGGAACACTGAAGCTTTCTTT.

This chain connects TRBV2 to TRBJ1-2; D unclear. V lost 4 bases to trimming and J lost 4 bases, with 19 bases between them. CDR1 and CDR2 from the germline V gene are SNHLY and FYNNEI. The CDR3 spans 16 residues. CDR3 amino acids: CASSGKRAKNLYGYTF. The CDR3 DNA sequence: TGTGCCAGCAGTGGAAAGAGGGCCAAGAACCTCTATGGCTACACCTTC.

The CDR3 DNA sequence: TGTGCCAGCAGTGACTTTGGGGGATCGCAGGGAAACATTCAGTACTTC. This sequence encodes CASSDFGGSQGNIQYF. The chain links TRBV6-1 to TRBJ2-4; either TRBD1 or TRBD2 may fit D (5 bases each). Germline assignment: CDR1 MNHNS and CDR2 SASEGT. The CDR3 totals 16 residues. Trimming stripped 3 bases from V and 6 bases from J, with 18 bases between.

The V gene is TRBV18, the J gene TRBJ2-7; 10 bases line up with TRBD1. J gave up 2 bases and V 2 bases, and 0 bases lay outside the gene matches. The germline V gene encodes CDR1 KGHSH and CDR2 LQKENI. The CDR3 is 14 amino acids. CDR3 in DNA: TGTGCCAGCTCACCAGGACAGGGGGCCTACGAGCAGTACTTC. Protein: CASSPGQGAYEQYF. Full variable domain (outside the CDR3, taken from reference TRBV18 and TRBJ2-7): NAGVMQNPRHLVRRRGQEARLRCSPMKGHSHVYWYRQLPEEGLKFMVYLQKENIIDESGMPKERFSAEFPKEGPSILRIQQVVRGDSAAYFCASSPGQGAYEQYFGPGTRLTVT.

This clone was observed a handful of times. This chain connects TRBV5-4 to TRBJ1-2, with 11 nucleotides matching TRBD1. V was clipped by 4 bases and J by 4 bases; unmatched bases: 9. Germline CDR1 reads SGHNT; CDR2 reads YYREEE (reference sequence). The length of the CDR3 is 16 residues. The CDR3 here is CASSPGGTGGFYGYTF. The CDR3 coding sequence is TGTGCCAGCAGCCCAGGGGGGACAGGGGGATTCTATGGCTACACCTTC. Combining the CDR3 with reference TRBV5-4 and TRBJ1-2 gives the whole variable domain ETGVTQSPTHLIKTRGQQVTLRCSSQSGHNTVSWYQQALGQGPQFIFQYYREEENGRGNFPPRFSGLQFPNYSSELNVNALELDDSALYLCASSPGGTGGFYGYTFGSGTRLTVV.